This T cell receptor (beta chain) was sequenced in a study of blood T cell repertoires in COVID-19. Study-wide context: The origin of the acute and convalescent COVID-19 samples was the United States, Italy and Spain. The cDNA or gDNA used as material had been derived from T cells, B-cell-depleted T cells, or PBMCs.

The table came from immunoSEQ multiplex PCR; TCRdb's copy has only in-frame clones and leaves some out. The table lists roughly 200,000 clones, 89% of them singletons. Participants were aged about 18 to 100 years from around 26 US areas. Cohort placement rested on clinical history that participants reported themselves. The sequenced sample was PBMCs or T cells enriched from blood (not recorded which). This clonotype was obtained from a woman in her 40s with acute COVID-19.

The CDR3 nucleotides are TGTGCCAGCAGCCCTGTGAACACCGGGGAGCTGTTTTTT. Amino acid sequence: CASSPVNTGELFF. V and J are TRBV7-2 and TRBJ2-2; D is ambiguous. The CDR3 contains 13 residues. V was shortened by 5 bases and J by 1 base, with 5 bases between the two germline ends. Germline-derived CDR1 and CDR2 are SGHTA and FQGNSA.